This TCR beta chain is from a study of T cell responses to AZD1222 COVID-19 vaccine. Assay used: immunoSEQ multiplex PCR; TCRdb lists only in-frame clones, some missing. Seen here are 110,000 or so clones, roughly nine tenths observed once, and the top ten hold roughly 5.7%. This CDR3 contains 13 residues. Between the trimmed V and J ends, which lost 4 bases and 2 bases, there was a span of 8 bases. The germline V gene encodes CDR1 MDHEN and CDR2 SYDVKM. This clonotype was obtained from an adult in good health. This rearrangement joins TRBV28 to TRBJ1-2; D not resolved. The sequencing here drew on peripheral blood, taken on day 0 of AZD1222 vaccination. CDR3 in DNA: TGTGCCAGCAGTTATAGACTGAACTATGGCTACACCTTC. Its protein product is CASSYRLNYGYTF.